This entry is about one T cell receptor beta chain. Using immunoSEQ multiplex PCR, the repertoire was profiled, and TCRdb retains in-frame clones only, with some absent. In the table there are over 70,000 clones, about 83% of which are singletons. The data belong to a study of T cell responses to AZD1222 COVID-19 vaccine. Trimming stripped 6 bases from V and 8 bases from J, with 15 bases between. CDR3 length: 13 residues. The germline V gene has CDR1 KGHSH and CDR2 LQKENI. The sample in question was peripheral blood, obtained 28 days after the second dose of the MenACWY control vaccine. This TCR came from an adult who received the MenACWY meningococcal vaccine as a control. The chain has TRBV18 and TRBJ2-3; possibly TRBD2 for D (5 bases). CDR3 coding DNA: TGTGCCAGCTCTATTGGGTTGGCGGGTACGCAGTATTTT. This codes for CASSIGLAGTQYF.